This T cell receptor beta chain was profiled in a study of blood T cells in healthy people across ages. Study observations and caveats: Any conclusive comparison of naive versus antigen-experienced cells was prevented by using unsorted PBMCs.

About this clonotype itself: Its cognate antigen is unknown. Compared with germline, one end of the junction differs, possibly owing to a read error.

This CDR3 spans 14 amino acids. Germline values: CDR1 LGHNA, CDR2 YNFKEQ. The authors ran a second PCR of 7 to 11 cycles using a sample-barcoded 5' primer and a J-beta primer mix. Template switching added a 12-random-nucleotide identifier to every cDNA molecule. TCRdb reprocessed the 5' RACE reads via MiXCR and lists one record per CDR3 protein. In the table there are 700,000 to 850,000 distinct CDR3 sequences, 35% to 40% of which are singletons. The sample consisted of blood. This sequence was found in a man aged 18 to 30 in good health. The rearrangement joins TRBV4-2 to TRBJ2-1; TRBD1 aligns across 8 bases. The CDR3 region is CAGSLGQGKVEQFF. For the CDR3, the DNA is TGTGCCGGCAGCCTCGGACAGGGTAAGGTTGAGCAGTTCTTC.